The 9 T cell receptor beta chains presented below share a single source sample, sequenced in a study of blood T cell repertoires in COVID-19. Measured with immunoSEQ multiplex PCR; TCRdb has only the in-frame clones, and not every one. This table has about 150,000 clones, around 91% appearing once. Sequenced material: peripheral blood. The receptors were sampled from a woman in her fifties or sixties with active COVID-19.

The V gene is TRBV5-1, the J gene TRBJ1-1; D gene unclear. Per germline, CDR1 SGHRS and CDR2 YFSETQ. Trimming took 2 bases from V and 1 from J, leaving 6 bases between them. The CDR3 length is 13 residues. CDR3: CASSLTQNTEAFF. The DNA for the CDR3 is TGCGCCAGCAGCTTAACACAGAACACTGAAGCTTTCTTT. The full variable domain, with the rest looked up from reference TRBV5-1 and TRBJ1-1, is KAGVTQTPRYLIKTRGQQVTLSCSPISGHRSVSWYQQTPGQGLQFLFEYFSETQRNKGNFPGRFSGRQFSNSRSEMNVSTLELGDSALYLCASSLTQNTEAFFGQGTRLTVV.

The chain recombines TRBV18 with TRBJ1-5; D gene ambiguous. The CDR3 is 16 residues long. Germline CDR1 is KGHSH and CDR2 is LQKENI. V lost 2 bases, J lost 0 bases, and 11 bases lay in between. The DNA of the CDR3 is TGTGCCAGCTCACCAACGGGGATTTATAGCAATCAGCCCCAGCATTTT. It is translated as CASSPTGIYSNQPQHF.

J is TRBJ2-1 and V is TRBV9, with TRBD2 matching 10 bases. The germline V gene has CDR1 SGDLS and CDR2 YYNGEE. V was clipped by 3 bases and J by 5 bases; unmatched bases: 8. The CDR3 length is 16 residues. Here the CDR3 reads CASSASTSGVNNEQFF. CDR3 DNA sequence: TGTGCCAGCAGCGCCTCAACTAGCGGGGTAAACAATGAGCAGTTCTTC.

The CDR3 spells CASSPDRGQMQYF. The CDR3 nucleotides are TGTGCCAGCAGCCCGGACAGGGGGCAGATGCAGTACTTC. This chain links TRBV7-3 with TRBJ2-7; 11 bases match TRBD1. Losses at the gene ends were 5 bases for V and 9 bases for J; bases not matched to a gene: 6. Germline V gene lookup returns CDR1 SGHTA and CDR2 FQGTGA. The CDR3 spans 13 residues.

The chain recombines TRBV24-1 with TRBJ2-7, with TRBD1 identical over 12 bases. V trimming: 5 bases; J trimming: 4 bases; junction bases outside the gene matches: 11. CDR1 KGHDR and CDR2 SFDVKD come from the germline V gene. The CDR3 consists of 17 residues. CDR3 amino acids: CATSARSGTGGGYEQYF. Written as DNA, the CDR3 is TGTGCCACCAGTGCTAGATCTGGGACAGGGGGCGGGTACGAGCAGTACTTC.

J is TRBJ1-5 and V is TRBV12-3 or TRBV12-4, with D hard to call. The CDR3 has 12 amino acids. The V end lost 8 bases, the J end lost 7 bases, and 12 bases lay between the germline ends. The CDR3 protein is CASRAAVQPQHF. DNA for the CDR3: TGTGCCAGCCGCGCTGCGGTGCAGCCCCAGCATTTT.

The CDR3 region has the DNA TGTGCCTGGGGGCCGGGATTTGCTAGCACAGATACGCAGTATTTT. Translating it yields CAWGPGFASTDTQYF. This sequence joins TRBV30 and TRBJ2-3; D possibly corresponds to TRBD2 (5 bases). This CDR3 is built from 15 residues. V lost 5 bases to trimming and J lost 0 bases, with 15 bases between them. Germline V gives CDR1 GTSNPN, CDR2 SVGIG (reference sequence).

Written as DNA, the CDR3 is TGTGCCAGCAGCAAAAAACTAGCGGGAGGTGGGGCCAACGTCCTGACTTTC. Its protein is CASSKKLAGGGANVLTF. The chain couples TRBV21-1 to TRBJ2-6; no check of the table's D call, TRBD2, against the DNA was made. TRBV21-1 is shown as a pseudogene. The CDR3 has 17 amino acids.

This clone has just a few counts. The rearrangement joins TRBV2 to TRBJ1-6; D not resolved. This CDR3 region has 13 residues. Trimming shortened V by 10 bases and J by 7 bases, and 14 bases separated the two germline ends. Germline CDR1 is SNHLY and CDR2 is FYNNEI. CDR3 in amino acids: CATAGPGNSPLHF. The CDR3, as DNA: TGTGCCACCGCAGGCCCGGGAAATTCACCCCTCCACTTT.